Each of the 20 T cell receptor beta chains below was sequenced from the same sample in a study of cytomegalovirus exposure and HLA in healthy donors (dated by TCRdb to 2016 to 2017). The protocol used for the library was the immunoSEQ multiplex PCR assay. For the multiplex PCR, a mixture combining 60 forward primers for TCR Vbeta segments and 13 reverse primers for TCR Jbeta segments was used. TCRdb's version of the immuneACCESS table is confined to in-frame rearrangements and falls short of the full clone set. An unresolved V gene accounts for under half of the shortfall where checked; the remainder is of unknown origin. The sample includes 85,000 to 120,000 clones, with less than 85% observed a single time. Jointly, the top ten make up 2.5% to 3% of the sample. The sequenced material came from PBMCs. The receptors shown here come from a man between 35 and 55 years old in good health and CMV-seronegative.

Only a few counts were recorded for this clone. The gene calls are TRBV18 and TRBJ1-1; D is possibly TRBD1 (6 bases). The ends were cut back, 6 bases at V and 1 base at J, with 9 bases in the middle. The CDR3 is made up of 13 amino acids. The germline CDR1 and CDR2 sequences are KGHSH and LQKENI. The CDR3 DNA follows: TGTGCCAGCTCCGGACAGAGGAACACTGAAGCTTTCTTT. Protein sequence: CASSGQRNTEAFF.

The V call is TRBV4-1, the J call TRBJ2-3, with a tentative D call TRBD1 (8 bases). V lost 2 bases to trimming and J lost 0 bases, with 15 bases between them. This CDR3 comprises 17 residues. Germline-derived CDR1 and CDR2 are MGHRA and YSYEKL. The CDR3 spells CASSQSSGTGSTDTQYF. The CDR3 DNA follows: TGCGCCAGCAGCCAATCGAGCGGGACAGGAAGCACAGATACGCAGTATTTT.

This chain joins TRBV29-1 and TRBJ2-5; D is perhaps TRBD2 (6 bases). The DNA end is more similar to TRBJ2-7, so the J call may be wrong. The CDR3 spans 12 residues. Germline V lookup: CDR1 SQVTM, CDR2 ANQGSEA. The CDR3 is CSVVEGPYEQYF. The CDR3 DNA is TGCAGCGTTGTGGAGGGGCCCTACGAGCAGTACTTC.

DNA of the CDR3: TGTGCCAGCAGCGTCTTACCGGGACAGAACTCTGGAAACACCATATATTTT. Translated: CASSVLPGQNSGNTIYF. The V gene is TRBV9, the J gene TRBJ1-3, with 7 positions matching TRBD1. From germline, CDR1 is SGDLS and CDR2 YYNGEE. CDR3 length equals 17 residues. The V gene end was trimmed by 2 bases and the J gene end by 0 bases; junction bases not matched to a gene: 8.

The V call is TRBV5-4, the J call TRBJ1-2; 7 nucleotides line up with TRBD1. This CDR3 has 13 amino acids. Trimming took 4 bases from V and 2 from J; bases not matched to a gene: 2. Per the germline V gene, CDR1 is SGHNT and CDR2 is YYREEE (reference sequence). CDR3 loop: CASSQGQNYGYTF. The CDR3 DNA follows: TGTGCCAGCAGCCAGGGACAGAACTATGGCTACACCTTC.

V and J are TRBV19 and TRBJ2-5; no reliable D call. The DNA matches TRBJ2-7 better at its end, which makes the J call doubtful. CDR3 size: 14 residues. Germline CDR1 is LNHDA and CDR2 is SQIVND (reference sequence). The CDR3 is CASSIGGNSYEQYF. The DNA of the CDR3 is TGTGCCAGTAGTATTGGCGGTAATTCCTACGAGCAGTACTTC.

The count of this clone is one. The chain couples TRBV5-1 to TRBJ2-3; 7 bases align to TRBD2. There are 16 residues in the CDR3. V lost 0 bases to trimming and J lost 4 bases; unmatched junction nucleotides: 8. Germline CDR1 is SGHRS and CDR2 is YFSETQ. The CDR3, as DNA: TGCGCCAGCAGCTTGGCCGGACTAGAGTCTGCAGATACGCAGTATTTT. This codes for CASSLAGLESADTQYF.

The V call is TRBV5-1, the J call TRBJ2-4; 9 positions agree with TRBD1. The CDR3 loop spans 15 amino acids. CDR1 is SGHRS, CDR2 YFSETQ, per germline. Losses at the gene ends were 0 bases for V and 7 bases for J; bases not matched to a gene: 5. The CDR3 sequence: CASSLETGGWNIQYF. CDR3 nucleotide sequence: TGCGCCAGCAGCTTGGAAACAGGGGGCTGGAACATTCAGTACTTC.

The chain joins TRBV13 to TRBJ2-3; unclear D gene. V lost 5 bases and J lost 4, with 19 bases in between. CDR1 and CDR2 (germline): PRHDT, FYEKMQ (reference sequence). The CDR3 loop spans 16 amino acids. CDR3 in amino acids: CASSGSPGRYADTQYF. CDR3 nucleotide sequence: TGTGCCAGCAGCGGCAGCCCAGGTCGATACGCAGATACGCAGTATTTT.

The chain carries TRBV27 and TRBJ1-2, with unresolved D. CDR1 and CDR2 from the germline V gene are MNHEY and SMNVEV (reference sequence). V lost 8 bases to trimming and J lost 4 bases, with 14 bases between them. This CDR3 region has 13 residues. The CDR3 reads CASSRTQSYGYTF. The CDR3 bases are TGTGCCAGCTCCAGAACACAAAGCTATGGCTACACCTTC.

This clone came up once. In nucleotides, the CDR3 is TGTGCCAGCAGCTGGGGCGGACTAGCGGACAATGAGCAGTTCTTC. Amino acids: CASSWGGLADNEQFF. J is TRBJ2-1 and V is TRBV5-6, with 10 bases fitting TRBD2. The ends lost 3 bases at V and 5 bases at J; junction bases unmatched: 5. CDR3 length: 15 amino acids. CDR1 SGHDT and CDR2 YYEEEE come from the germline V gene.

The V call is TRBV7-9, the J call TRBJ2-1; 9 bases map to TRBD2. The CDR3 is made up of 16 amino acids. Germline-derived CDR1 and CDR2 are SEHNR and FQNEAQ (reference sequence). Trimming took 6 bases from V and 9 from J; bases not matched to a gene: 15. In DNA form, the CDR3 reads TGTGCCAGCAGTCCGCTTGGGAGCGGGGGGAGCGGTGAGCAGTTCTTC. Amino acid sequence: CASSPLGSGGSGEQFF.

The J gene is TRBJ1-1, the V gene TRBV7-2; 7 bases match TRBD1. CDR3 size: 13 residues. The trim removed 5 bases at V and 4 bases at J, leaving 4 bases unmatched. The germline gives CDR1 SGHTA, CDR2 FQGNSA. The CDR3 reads CASSRQGTTEAFF. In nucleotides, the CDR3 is TGTGCCAGCAGCCGACAGGGAACCACTGAAGCTTTCTTT.

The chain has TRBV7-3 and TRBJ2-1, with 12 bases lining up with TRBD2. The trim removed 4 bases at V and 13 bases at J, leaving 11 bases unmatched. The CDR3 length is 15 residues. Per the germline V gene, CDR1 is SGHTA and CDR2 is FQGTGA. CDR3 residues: CASSSPTSGGARQFF. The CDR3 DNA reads TGTGCCAGCAGCTCCCCGACTAGCGGGGGAGCCAGACAGTTCTTC.

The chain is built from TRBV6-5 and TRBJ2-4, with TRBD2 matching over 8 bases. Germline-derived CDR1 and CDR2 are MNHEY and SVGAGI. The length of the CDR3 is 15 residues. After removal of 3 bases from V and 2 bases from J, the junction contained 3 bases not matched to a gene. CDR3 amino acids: CASSYSGGTKNIQYF. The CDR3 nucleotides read TGTGCCAGCAGTTATTCGGGGGGGACCAAAAACATTCAGTACTTC.

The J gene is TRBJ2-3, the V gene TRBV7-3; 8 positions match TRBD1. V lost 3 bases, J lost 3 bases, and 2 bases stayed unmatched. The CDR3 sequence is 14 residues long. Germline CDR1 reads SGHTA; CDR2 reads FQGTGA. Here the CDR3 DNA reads TGTGCCAGCAGCTTCGGGACAGGTACAGATACGCAGTATTTT. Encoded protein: CASSFGTGTDTQYF.

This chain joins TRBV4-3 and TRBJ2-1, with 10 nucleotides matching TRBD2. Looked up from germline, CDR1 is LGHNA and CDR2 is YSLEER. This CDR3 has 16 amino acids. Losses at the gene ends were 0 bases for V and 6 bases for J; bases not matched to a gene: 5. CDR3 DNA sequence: TGCGCCAGCAGCCAAGATCCGAGCGGGGGGGTCAATGAGCAGTTCTTC. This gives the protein CASSQDPSGGVNEQFF.

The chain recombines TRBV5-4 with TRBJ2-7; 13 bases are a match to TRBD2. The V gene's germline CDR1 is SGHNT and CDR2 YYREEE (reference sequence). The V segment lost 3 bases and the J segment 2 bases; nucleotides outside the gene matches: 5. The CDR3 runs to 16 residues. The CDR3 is CASSSGLAGIAYEQYF. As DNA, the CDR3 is TGTGCCAGCAGCTCGGGACTAGCGGGGATAGCCTACGAGCAGTACTTC.

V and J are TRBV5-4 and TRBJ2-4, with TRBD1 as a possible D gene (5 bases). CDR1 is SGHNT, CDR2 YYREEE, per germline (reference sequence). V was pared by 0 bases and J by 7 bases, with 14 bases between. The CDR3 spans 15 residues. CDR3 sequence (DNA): TGTGCCAGCAGCTTGGCCACAGGTCCCTCTAACATTCAGTACTTC. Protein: CASSLATGPSNIQYF.

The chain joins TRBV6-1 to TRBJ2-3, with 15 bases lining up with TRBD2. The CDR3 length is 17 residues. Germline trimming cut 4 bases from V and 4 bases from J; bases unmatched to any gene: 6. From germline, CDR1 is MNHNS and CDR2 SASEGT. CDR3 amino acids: CASSAGLAGGRADTQYF. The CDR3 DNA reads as TGTGCCAGCAGTGCGGGACTAGCGGGGGGTAGGGCAGATACGCAGTATTTT.